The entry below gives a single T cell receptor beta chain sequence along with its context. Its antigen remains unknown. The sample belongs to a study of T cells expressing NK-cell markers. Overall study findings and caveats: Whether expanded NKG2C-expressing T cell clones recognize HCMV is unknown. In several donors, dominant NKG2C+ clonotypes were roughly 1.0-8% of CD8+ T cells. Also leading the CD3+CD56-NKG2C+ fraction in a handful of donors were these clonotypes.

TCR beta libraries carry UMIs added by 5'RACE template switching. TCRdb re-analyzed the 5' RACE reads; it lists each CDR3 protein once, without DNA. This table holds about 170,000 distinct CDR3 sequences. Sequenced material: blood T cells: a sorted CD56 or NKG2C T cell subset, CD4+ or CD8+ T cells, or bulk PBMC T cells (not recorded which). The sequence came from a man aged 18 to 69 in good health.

The CDR3 protein is CASSEHVGGGYEQYF. The rearrangement joins TRBV9 to TRBJ2-7; TCRdb returns TRBD2, unconfirmable since there is no DNA. CDR1 and CDR2 (germline): SGDLS, YYNGEE. The CDR3 is made up of 15 amino acids.